This T cell receptor (beta chain) originates from a study of early T cells in non-severe SARS-CoV-2 infection. Study-level background: Bulk RNA from unsorted whole blood was sequenced; chains were unpaired.

Whole-study results and caveats: Comparison of clonotypes with VDJdb favored anti-spike CD8 responses while missing private and CD4 specificities.

V gave up 1 base and J gave up 4 bases, with 10 bases separating them. Germline V gives CDR1 SQVTM, CDR2 ANQGSEA. The CDR3 runs to 14 residues. Unique molecular identifiers were attached to individual cDNA molecules. In TCRdb, the 5' RACE reads were re-called with MiXCR into one record per CDR3 protein. The repertoire holds just under 65,000 distinct CDR3 sequences, 7% to 10% seen once, with 13% in the top ten. This clonotype was observed a few times. Its antigen is not known. The clonotype originates from an adult who was a healthcare worker with PCR-confirmed SARS-CoV-2 infection or an uninfected control (not recorded which). The sequences come from whole blood, collected at baseline. This chain links TRBV29-1 with TRBJ2-2, with D possibly TRBD2 on 5 matching bases. The CDR3 loop reads CSVEGLAGTGELFF. The CDR3 nucleotides are TGCAGCGTTGAAGGGCTAGCTGGCACCGGGGAGCTGTTTTTT.